What follows are 4 T cell receptor beta chains derived from one specimen sequenced in a study of T cells in Graves' hyperthyroidism and ophthalmopathy. From RNA transcripts, TCR beta CDR3 regions were amplified. HTBI primers were the set used in a first-round RT-PCR of the TCR CDR3. TCRdb itself ran the multiplex PCR reads through MiXCR, one entry per CDR3 protein. The data hold 300,000 to 350,000 distinct CDR3 sequences, with around 20% observed a single time. Sequencing was performed on blood. The receptors were sampled from a woman aged 50 to 60 with Graves' hyperthyroidism.

This chain joins TRBV30 and TRBJ2-1, with D unresolved. Trimming removed 4 bases at V and 5 bases at J, with 9 bases between. Germline V gene data show CDR1 as GTSNPN and CDR2 as SVGIG (reference sequence). The CDR3 consists of 12 residues. CDR3 coding DNA: TGTGCCTGGAACAGACGAAACAATGAGCAGTTCTTC. It codes for CAWNRRNNEQFF.

The gene calls are TRBV20-1 and TRBJ1-5; a weak D match, TRBD1 (6 bases). Germline V gene sequence: CDR1 DFQATT, CDR2 SNEGSKA (reference sequence). The CDR3 has 14 amino acids. V was trimmed by 0 bases and J by 9 bases, leaving 15 bases between them. CDR3: CSARDSQGYGPQHF. The CDR3 DNA reads as TGCAGTGCTAGAGATTCCCAGGGGTACGGGCCCCAGCATTTT.

This clonotype was found many times. The V call is TRBV20-1, the J call TRBJ2-1; TRBD2 aligns across 9 bases. Germline V gives CDR1 DFQATT, CDR2 SNEGSKA (reference sequence). V shed 0 bases, J shed 3 bases, and the junction held 6 bases outside the gene matches. The length of the CDR3 is 16 residues. The CDR3 DNA follows: TGCAGTGCTAGAGATAATAGCGGGAGAGGCTACAATGAGCAGTTCTTC. Its translation is CSARDNSGRGYNEQFF.

The gene calls are TRBV7-9 and TRBJ2-1; 7 bases line up with TRBD1. CDR3 size: 15 residues. With V trimmed by 5 bases and J by 4 bases, 8 bases remained unmatched. The germline CDR1 and CDR2 sequences are SEHNR and FQNEAQ (reference sequence). For the CDR3, the DNA is TGTGCCAGCAGCCAACCCGGGACAGCTTACAATGAGCAGTTCTTC. This sequence encodes CASSQPGTAYNEQFF.